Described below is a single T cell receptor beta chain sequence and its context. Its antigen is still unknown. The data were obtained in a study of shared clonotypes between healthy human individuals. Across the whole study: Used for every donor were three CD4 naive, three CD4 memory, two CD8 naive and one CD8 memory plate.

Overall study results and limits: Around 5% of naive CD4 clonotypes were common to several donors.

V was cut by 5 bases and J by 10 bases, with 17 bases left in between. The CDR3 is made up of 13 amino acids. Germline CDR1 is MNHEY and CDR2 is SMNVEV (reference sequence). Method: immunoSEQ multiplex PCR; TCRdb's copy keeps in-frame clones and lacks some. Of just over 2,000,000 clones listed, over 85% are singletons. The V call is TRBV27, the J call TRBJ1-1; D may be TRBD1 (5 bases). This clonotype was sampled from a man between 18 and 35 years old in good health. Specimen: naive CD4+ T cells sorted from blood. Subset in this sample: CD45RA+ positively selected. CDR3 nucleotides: TGTGCCAGCAGTACCGGGGCTGGGACGAGAGCTTTCTTT. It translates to CASSTGAGTRAFF.